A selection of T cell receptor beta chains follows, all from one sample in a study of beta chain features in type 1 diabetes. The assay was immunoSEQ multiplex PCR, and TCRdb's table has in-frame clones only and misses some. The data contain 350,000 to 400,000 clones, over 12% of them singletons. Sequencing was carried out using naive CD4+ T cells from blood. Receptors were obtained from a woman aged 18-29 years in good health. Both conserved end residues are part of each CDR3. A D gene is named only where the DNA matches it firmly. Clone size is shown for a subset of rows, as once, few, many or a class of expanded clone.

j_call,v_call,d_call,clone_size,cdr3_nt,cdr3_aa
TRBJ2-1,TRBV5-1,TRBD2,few,TGCGCCAGCAGCCCCACAGCGGGAGGCGGGGATGAGCAGTTCTTC,CASSPTAGGGDEQFF
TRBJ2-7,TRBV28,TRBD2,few,TGTGCCAGCAGTTTAGGCGCTAGCGGATATTACGAGCAGTACTTC,CASSLGASGYYEQYF
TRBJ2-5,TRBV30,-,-,TGTGCCTGGAGTCAACAAGAGACCCAGTACTTC,CAWSQQETQYF
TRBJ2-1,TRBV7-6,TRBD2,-,TGTGCCAGCAGCCCCATTGGACGCGGGGGGAGGGCCTCCTACAATGAGCAGTTCTTC,CASSPIGRGGRASYNEQFF
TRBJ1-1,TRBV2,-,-,TGTGCCGGAGCTGCTACAGGACCTGAAGCTTTCTTT,CAGAATGPEAFF
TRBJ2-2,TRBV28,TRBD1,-,TGTGCCAGCAGTCCCGGGACAGCAAACACCGGGGAGCTGTTTTTT,CASSPGTANTGELFF
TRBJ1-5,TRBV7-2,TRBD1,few,TGTGCCAGCAGCGGGGACAGTATTAGGCAGCCCCAGCATTTT,CASSGDSIRQPQHF
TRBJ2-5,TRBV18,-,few,TGTGCCAGCTCACCAACAGTGGTCCAAGAGACCCAGTACTTC,CASSPTVVQETQYF
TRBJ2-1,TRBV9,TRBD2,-,TGTGCCAGCAGCAGGACTAGCGACTACAATGAGCAGTTCTTC,CASSRTSDYNEQFF
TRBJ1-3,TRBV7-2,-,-,TGTGCCAGCAGTCAGGACCGTCGGACAGCTGGAAACACCATATATTTT,CASSQDRRTAGNTIYF